This T cell receptor (beta chain) was recovered during a study of OX40 agonist ivuxolimab in advanced cancers. The CDR3 spans 15 residues. V shed 1 base, J shed 6 bases, and the junction held 9 bases outside the gene matches. Looked up from germline, CDR1 is SGHKS and CDR2 is YYEKEE (reference sequence). Sequenced by immunoSEQ multiplex PCR; TCRdb stores in-frame clones only, minus some. The sample shows tens of thousands of clones, about 91% of them seen only once. The clonotype was recovered from an adult with an advanced solid tumor such as melanoma, head and neck, liver or kidney cancer. Material: CD4+ or CD8+ T cells sorted from blood, obtained in a trial of the OX40 agonist ivuxolimab. This sequence joins TRBV5-5 and TRBJ1-2; 7 positions match TRBD1. The CDR3 DNA reads as TGTGCCAGCAGCTTGTGGGACAGTGGCGGAAATGGCTACACCTTC. This sequence encodes CASSLWDSGGNGYTF.